A single sample is the source of the 8 T cell receptor beta chains below, sequenced in a study of T-cell reconstitution after alpha-beta-depleted transplantation in children. The authors prepared the TCRbeta library with unique molecular identifiers. TCRdb analysed the PCR reads with MiXCR anew, one entry per CDR3 protein. The repertoire holds 490,000 or so distinct CDR3 sequences, with around an eighth as singletons. The sequences come from PBMCs from the stem cell graft donor, collected from the stem cell graft. The receptors come from a human donor who donated a stem cell graft to a child with combined immunodeficiency.

This clonotype turned up a few times. The V call is TRBV20-1, the J call TRBJ2-6; 7 bases are shared with TRBD1. Trimming at V came to 3 bases and at J to 2 bases, leaving 1 base not matched to a gene. The CDR3 runs to 14 residues. CDR1 and CDR2 from the germline V gene are DFQATT and SNEGSKA (reference sequence). CDR3 coding DNA: TGCAGTGCTAGTGGACAGGCTGGGGCCAACGTCCTGACTTTC. Protein product: CSASGQAGANVLTF.

This clonotype was observed many times. This chain uses TRBV12-3 or TRBV12-4 with TRBJ2-7, with 9 bases identical to TRBD1. The CDR3 runs to 14 residues. Trimming cost V 3 bases and J 3 bases; bases outside gene matches: 3. The CDR3: CASSFSGQGYEQYF. CDR3 sequence (DNA): TGTGCCAGCAGTTTCTCGGGACAGGGCTACGAGCAGTACTTC.

The table lists this clonotype with a few counts. The chain carries TRBV20-1 and TRBJ2-7, with TRBD1 identical over 7 bases. This CDR3 contains 13 residues. Germline trimming cut 1 base from V and 3 bases from J; bases unmatched to any gene: 3. Germline-derived CDR1 and CDR2 are DFQATT and SNEGSKA (reference sequence). CDR3 loop: CSARGQGDYEQYF. For the CDR3, the DNA is TGCAGTGCTAGAGGTCAGGGGGACTACGAGCAGTACTTC.

V gene TRBV5-5 combines with J gene TRBJ2-1, with D hard to call. The CDR3 loop spans 15 amino acids. Germline V gene data show CDR1 as SGHKS and CDR2 as YYEKEE (reference sequence). V was pared by 2 bases and J by 2 bases, with 11 bases between. In DNA, the CDR3 is TGTGCCAGCAGCTTAATCTCAACTACCTACAATGAGCAGTTCTTC. It yields the protein CASSLISTTYNEQFF.

The rearrangement joins TRBV2 to TRBJ1-6; D may be TRBD1 (6 bases). Germline loops: CDR1 SNHLY, CDR2 FYNNEI. The CDR3 has 14 amino acids. Trimming took 5 bases from V and 7 from J, leaving 12 bases between them. The CDR3: CASSPLTGNSPLHF. CDR3 DNA sequence: TGTGCCAGCAGTCCCTTGACAGGAAATTCACCCCTCCACTTT.

This clonotype was picked up a small number of times. The chain joins TRBV11-2 to TRBJ2-1, with 7 bases matching TRBD1. The trim removed 0 bases at V and 4 bases at J, leaving 9 bases unmatched. The CDR3 is made up of 17 amino acids. CDR1 and CDR2 (germline): SGHAT, FQNNGV. The CDR3 here is CASSLDRLGTAYNEQFF. DNA for the CDR3: TGTGCCAGCAGCTTAGATCGGCTCGGGACAGCGTACAATGAGCAGTTCTTC.

The V call is TRBV11-2, the J call TRBJ2-3; 7 nucleotides align to TRBD1. The CDR3 totals 15 residues. CDR1 is SGHAT, CDR2 FQNNGV, per germline. The trim removed 4 bases at V and 3 bases at J, leaving 7 bases unmatched. CDR3 in amino acids: CASSSYRGRTDTQYF. CDR3 coding DNA: TGTGCCAGCAGCTCCTACAGGGGCAGGACAGATACGCAGTATTTT.

This clonotype was seen at least ten times. In DNA, the CDR3 is TGTGCCAGCAACGACTTGAAGTTGGCCGGGGAGCTGTTTTTT. This gives the protein CASNDLKLAGELFF. The chain links TRBV12-3 or TRBV12-4 to TRBJ2-2; D is unclear. The CDR3 runs 14 residues. V was cut by 7 bases and J by 6 bases, with 15 bases left in between.